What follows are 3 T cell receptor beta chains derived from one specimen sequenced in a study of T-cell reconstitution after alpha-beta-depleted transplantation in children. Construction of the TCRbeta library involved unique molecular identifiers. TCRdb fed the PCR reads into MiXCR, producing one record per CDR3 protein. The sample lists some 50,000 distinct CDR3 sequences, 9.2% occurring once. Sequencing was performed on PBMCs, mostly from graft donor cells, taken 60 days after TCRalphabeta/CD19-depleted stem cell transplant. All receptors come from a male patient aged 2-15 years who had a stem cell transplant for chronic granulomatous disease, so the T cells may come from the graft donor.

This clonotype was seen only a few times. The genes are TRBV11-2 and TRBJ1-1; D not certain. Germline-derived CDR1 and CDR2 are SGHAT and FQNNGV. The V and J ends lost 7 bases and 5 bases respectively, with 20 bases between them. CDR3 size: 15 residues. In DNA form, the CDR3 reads TGTGCCAGCACCCCTCCCGATTTTGGGGAAACTGAAGCTTTCTTT. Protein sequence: CASTPPDFGETEAFF.

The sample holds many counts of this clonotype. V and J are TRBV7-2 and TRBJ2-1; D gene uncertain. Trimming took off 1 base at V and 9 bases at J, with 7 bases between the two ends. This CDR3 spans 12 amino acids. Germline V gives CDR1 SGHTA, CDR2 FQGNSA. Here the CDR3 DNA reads TGTGCCAGCAGCTTAGTTGCCGGTGAGCAGTTCTTC. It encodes CASSLVAGEQFF.

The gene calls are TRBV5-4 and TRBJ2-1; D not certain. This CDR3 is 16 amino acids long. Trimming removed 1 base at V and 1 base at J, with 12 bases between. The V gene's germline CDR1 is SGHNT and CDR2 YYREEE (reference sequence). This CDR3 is CASSLTSGGSYNEQFF. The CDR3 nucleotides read TGTGCCAGCAGCTTGACGAGTGGCGGTTCCTACAATGAGCAGTTCTTC.